This entry features one TCR beta chain sequence. The data are from a study of identical twins. V was clipped by 4 bases and J by 3 bases; unmatched bases: 12. This CDR3 is built from 15 residues. Germline CDR1 reads DFQATT; CDR2 reads SNEGSKA (reference sequence). TCRdb re-derived calls from the 5' RACE reads in MiXCR, one entry per CDR3 protein. The data hold roughly 260,000 distinct CDR3 sequences, with approximately 7.8% observed a single time. This same sample was also part of a study on yellow fever vaccine responses in identical twins.

Sequenced input: CD8+ T cells sorted from blood. J is TRBJ2-7 and V is TRBV20-1; 7 positions agree with TRBD1. The TCR was taken from a woman aged 18-35 years in good health. As DNA, the CDR3 is TGCAGTGCTATAAACCGGGACAGTGACCTCTACGAGCAGTACTTC. Protein sequence: CSAINRDSDLYEQYF.